This is a list of T cell receptor beta chains from one sample in a study of T cells in Graves' hyperthyroidism and ophthalmopathy. TCRdb re-analysed the multiplex PCR reads in MiXCR, keeping a single row per CDR3 protein. In the table there are 730,000 or so distinct CDR3 sequences, under 20% of which are singletons. Sequenced material: blood. These receptors were obtained from a woman in her 50s with Graves' hyperthyroidism that later progressed to Graves' ophthalmopathy. Each CDR3 is given with its conserved first and last residue. D genes are given only for firm matches. Expanded clones get a size class; other rows say once, few or many, or leave the size out.

CDR3 DNA	CDR3 protein	D gene	clone size	V gene	J gene
TGCGCCAGCAGCTTGGCCGCGACGTTTAATTCACCCCTCCACTTT	CASSLAATFNSPLHF	-	once	TRBV5-1	TRBJ1-6
TGCAGTGCCCGGGGGGGGACAGGAGCCCTGAACACTGAAGCTTTCTTT	CSARGGTGALNTEAFF	TRBD1	many	TRBV20-1	TRBJ1-1
TGCAGCGTTGGACAGGGCGGGGAGACCCAGTACTTC	CSVGQGGETQYF	TRBD1	few	TRBV29-1	TRBJ2-5
TGTGCCAGCAGCCCCCCAGGGCAGGGGGCGTTTGTTGGAAACACCATATATTTT	CASSPPGQGAFVGNTIYF	TRBD1	-	TRBV16	TRBJ1-3
TGCAGTGCCGCAGGTGATCGCTACGAGCAGTACTTC	CSAAGDRYEQYF	-	-	TRBV20-1	TRBJ2-7
TGTGCCAGCAGCCCTCCAGGACGGGGGGGCTCTGGGGCCAACGTCCTGACTTTC	CASSPPGRGGSGANVLTF	TRBD2	few	TRBV14	TRBJ2-6
TGTGCCAGCTCACCACCAAGGACAGGGCCCCTTCTCCTCCACTTT	CASSPPRTGPLLLHF	TRBD1	few	TRBV18	TRBJ1-6
TGTGCCAGCAGCTACCCACTAGCGGGGGGGCAGAATACGCAGTATTTT	CASSYPLAGGQNTQYF	TRBD2	many	TRBV7-9	TRBJ2-3
TGTGCCAGCAGCCAAGTCCCCACTAGCGGGGGGGCCGCAGATACGCAGTATTTT	CASSQVPTSGGAADTQYF	TRBD2	few	TRBV4-2	TRBJ2-3
TGTGCTAGTGGCGTCACAGATACGCAGTATTTT	CASGVTDTQYF	-	-	TRBV12-5	TRBJ2-3
TGTGCCAGCAGCCCCTTTGTGTCCTACAATGAGCAGTTCTTC	CASSPFVSYNEQFF	-	many	TRBV11-2	TRBJ2-1
TGTGCCAGCAGCGTAGCTGGCAGGGTCGGCAACACCATATATTTT	CASSVAGRVGNTIYF	-	few	TRBV9	TRBJ1-3
TGCAGCGTGGACCCTACAGGGACGAAACACGAGCAGTACTTC	CSVDPTGTKHEQYF	-	-	TRBV29-1	TRBJ2-7
TGTGCCAGCAGTTACGGTACAGGGGTGGGCACTGAAGCTTTCTTT	CASSYGTGVGTEAFF	TRBD1	many	TRBV6-5	TRBJ1-1
TGTGCCAGCAGTTTTTTCGGGGGCAGGGAAAACATTCAGTACTTC	CASSFFGGRENIQYF	-	many	TRBV12-3/TRBV12-4	TRBJ2-4
TGCGCCAGCCGAAAACAGCCCCCGGGGAATTCACCCCTCCACTTT	CASRKQPPGNSPLHF	-	-	TRBV5-1	TRBJ1-6
TGCAGCGTTACCCCGGGGGCAACGAACACCGGGGAGCTGTTTTTT	CSVTPGATNTGELFF	-	-	TRBV29-1	TRBJ2-2
TGTGCCTGGAGTGTTCGCGGGCCGGAGACCCAGTACTTC	CAWSVRGPETQYF	-	many	TRBV30	TRBJ2-5
TGTGCCAGCAGTGGTTCAGGGGCGGTAAACACTGAAGCTTTCTTT	CASSGSGAVNTEAFF	-	few	TRBV6-1	TRBJ1-1
TGCAGTGCCGGACGGGCAGGGGTGCCCACTGAAGCTTTCTTT	CSAGRAGVPTEAFF	-	-	TRBV20-1	TRBJ1-1
TGCGCCAGCAGCTTTGCCGTGGAAGGCGGCTACACCTTC	CASSFAVEGGYTF	-	few	TRBV5-1	TRBJ1-2
TGTGCCAGCAGCTTAACGTTCGTGGGGAACACTGAAGCTTTCTTT	CASSLTFVGNTEAFF	-	many	TRBV7-3	TRBJ1-1
TGTGCCAGCAGACGGGAGCGGGGGGGACAGGACGGTGGCTACACCTTC	CASRRERGGQDGGYTF	TRBD1	few	TRBV2	TRBJ1-2
TGTGCCATCAGGAAAGGGACAGGGGGAATTATGAACACTGAAGCTTTCTTT	CAIRKGTGGIMNTEAFF	TRBD1	few	TRBV10-3	TRBJ1-1
TGTGCCAGCAGCCAAGATGTGTCCGGGGATCAGCCCCAGCATTTT	CASSQDVSGDQPQHF	-	-	TRBV3-1	TRBJ1-5
TGTGCCAGCAGCTCCCCGACTAGCGGGGAGTACAATGAGCAGTTCTTC	CASSSPTSGEYNEQFF	TRBD2	many	TRBV7-8	TRBJ2-1
TGTGCCAGCAGTCCGGGGGAAGACAATGAGCAGTTCTTC	CASSPGEDNEQFF	-	-	TRBV12-3/TRBV12-4	TRBJ2-1
TGTGCCAGCAGCTTAATTGGGGGCAGCACAGATACGCAGTATTTT	CASSLIGGSTDTQYF	-	many	TRBV11-2	TRBJ2-3
TGTGCCAGTAGTAAGAGCGGCGGGGGCACCTACAATGAGCAGTTCTTC	CASSKSGGGTYNEQFF	-	few	TRBV19	TRBJ2-1
TGTGCCAGCAGTGACAGGGGGGAGACCCAGTACTTC	CASSDRGETQYF	TRBD1	many	TRBV2	TRBJ2-5